This T cell receptor (beta chain) was obtained from a study of T cell repertoires in cytomegalovirus infection. A single record per CDR3 protein comes from TCRdb applying MiXCR to the reads. The sample carries about 890,000 distinct CDR3 sequences, roughly 30% recorded once. Germline CDR1 PRHDT, CDR2 FYEKMQ (reference sequence). With 4 bases removed from V and 7 bases from J, the gap between germline ends came to 8 bases. This CDR3 comprises 12 residues. Note on this clonotype: Its target is unknown.

The V and J genes are TRBV13 and TRBJ2-4; D ambiguous. This receptor was identified in a human donor in good health (CMV status not recorded). Some clones in this sample may be carry-over from other donors' samples. The input for sequencing was cultured CD8+ T cells from PBMCs, taken from culture after CMV antigen stimulation. The CDR3 loop reads CASSYPGNIQYF. The CDR3, as DNA: TGTGCCAGCAGCTACCCCGGGAACATTCAGTACTTC.